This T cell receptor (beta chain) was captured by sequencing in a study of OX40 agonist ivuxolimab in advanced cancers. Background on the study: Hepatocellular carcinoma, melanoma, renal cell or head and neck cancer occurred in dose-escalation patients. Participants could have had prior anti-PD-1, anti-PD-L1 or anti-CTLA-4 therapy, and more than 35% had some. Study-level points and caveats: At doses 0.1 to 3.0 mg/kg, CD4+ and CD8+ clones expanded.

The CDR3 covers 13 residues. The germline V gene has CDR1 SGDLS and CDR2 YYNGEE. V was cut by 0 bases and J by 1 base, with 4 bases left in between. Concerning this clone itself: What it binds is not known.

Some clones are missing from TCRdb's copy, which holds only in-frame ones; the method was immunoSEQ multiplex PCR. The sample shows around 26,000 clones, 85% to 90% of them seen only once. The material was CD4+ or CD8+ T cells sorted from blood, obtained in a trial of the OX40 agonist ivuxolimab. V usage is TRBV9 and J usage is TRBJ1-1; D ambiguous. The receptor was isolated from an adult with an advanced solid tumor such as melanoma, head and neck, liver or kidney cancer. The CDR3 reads CASSVEGNTEAFF. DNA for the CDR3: TGTGCCAGCAGCGTAGAGGGGAACACTGAAGCTTTCTTT.